The 22 T cell receptor beta chains below all came from one sample that was sequenced in a study of T-cell memory formation after mild COVID-19. TCRdb independently ran MiXCR on the 5' RACE reads; one entry per CDR3 protein. This sample has fewer than 400,000 distinct CDR3 sequences, with about a sixth found just once. The sequencing sample was made of PBMCs or a T cell subset sorted from them (not recorded which). These receptors came from a man younger than 35 who had mild COVID-19 (a few samples of this study predate the infection). Cell type and time point are not known.

This clonotype occurred a few times. DNA of the CDR3: TGCGCCAGCAGCTCGCCGACAGGAACCTACGAGCAGTACTTC. Protein: CASSSPTGTYEQYF. This chain uses TRBV5-1 with TRBJ2-7; D possibly corresponds to TRBD1 (6 bases). The CDR3 covers 14 residues. Germline-derived CDR1 and CDR2 are SGHRS and YFSETQ. With 3 bases removed from V and 2 bases from J, the gap between germline ends came to 12 bases.

The table lists this clonotype with a few counts. The chain couples TRBV12-3 or TRBV12-4 to TRBJ2-5; D may be TRBD2 (7 bases). The CDR3 length is 15 residues. V lost 7 bases to trimming and J lost 4 bases, with 19 bases between them. In DNA form, the CDR3 reads TGTGCCAGCACCCCCAGGGAGGGGGTAGGAGAGACCCAGTACTTC. Protein sequence: CASTPREGVGETQYF.

V and J are TRBV5-1 and TRBJ2-7; 11 bases line up with TRBD1. The germline gives CDR1 SGHRS, CDR2 YFSETQ. Unmatched junction bases numbered 6, after V lost 4 bases and J lost 6 bases. The length of the CDR3 is 14 residues. The CDR3 DNA reads as TGCGCCAGCAGCCTGGGGACAGGGGGTTCCGAGCAGTACGTC. Its translation is CASSLGTGGSEQYV.

This clonotype is deemed medium-sized. J is TRBJ2-1 and V is TRBV4-3, with 12 bases lining up with TRBD2. In germline, CDR1 is LGHNA, CDR2 YSLEER. Trimming took 0 bases from V and 4 from J; bases not matched to a gene: 1. CDR3 length: 16 residues. The CDR3 sequence is CASSQETSGGYNEQFF. DNA of the CDR3: TGCGCCAGCAGCCAAGAAACTAGCGGGGGGTACAATGAGCAGTTCTTC.

This clonotype has more than one count but fewer than ten. This sequence joins TRBV9 and TRBJ2-2; 9 nucleotides line up with TRBD1. The CDR3 has 14 residues. CDR1 is SGDLS and CDR2 is YYNGEE in the germline V gene. The V segment lost 3 bases and the J segment 7 bases; nucleotides outside the gene matches: 4. This CDR3 reads CASSAQGAIGELFF. CDR3 nucleotide sequence: TGTGCCAGCAGCGCACAGGGGGCGATCGGGGAGCTGTTTTTT. The variable domain in full, with the rest retrieved from reference TRBV9 and TRBJ2-2, is DSGVTQTPKHLITATGQRVTLRCSPRSGDLSVYWYQQSLDQGLQFLIQYYNGEERAKGNILERFSAQQFPDLHSELNLSSLELGDSALYFCASSAQGAIGELFFGEGSRLTVL.

This clonotype came up a few times. This chain connects TRBV11-2 to TRBJ2-5; a possible D gene is TRBD2 (7 bases). This CDR3 is 16 amino acids long. The germline V gene encodes CDR1 SGHAT and CDR2 FQNNGV. Between the trimmed V and J ends, which lost 6 bases and 3 bases, there was a span of 20 bases. The CDR3 spells CASRPLNRGAKETQYF. DNA of the CDR3: TGTGCCAGCAGACCTCTCAACCGGGGGGCCAAAGAGACCCAGTACTTC.

On this clonotype: Since no conserved phenylalanine or tryptophan closes the CDR3, a read error is the likely cause. V is TRBV14 and J is TRBJ2-1; TRBD1 matches 7 bases. The CDR3 loop spans 14 amino acids. Germline V gene data show CDR1 as SGHDN and CDR2 as FVKESK. Unmatched junction bases numbered 7, after V lost 5 bases and J lost 6 bases. This CDR3 is CASSDRELANEQFL. DNA for the CDR3: TGTGCCAGCAGCGACAGGGAGTTGGCCAATGAGCAGTTCTTG.

J is TRBJ2-1 and V is TRBV5-6, with 10 nucleotides matching TRBD1. The V gene end was trimmed by 4 bases and the J gene end by 4 bases; junction bases not matched to a gene: 8. From germline, CDR1 is SGHDT and CDR2 YYEEEE. The CDR3 totals 16 residues. This chain's CDR3 is CASSLFGQGVYNEQFF. As DNA, the CDR3 is TGTGCCAGCAGCCTTTTCGGACAGGGGGTTTACAATGAGCAGTTCTTC.

The chain couples TRBV12-3 or TRBV12-4 to TRBJ2-7; weak D call: TRBD2 (5 bases). V was pared by 1 base and J by 5 bases, with 15 bases between. This CDR3 is built from 15 residues. CDR3 sequence: CASSLGAGQFHEQYF. The DNA of the CDR3 is TGTGCCAGCAGTTTAGGGGCGGGCCAATTCCACGAGCAGTACTTC.

A few counts support this clonotype. The V call is TRBV2, the J call TRBJ2-2; 9 bases are a match to TRBD2. After removal of 6 bases from V and 2 bases from J, the junction contained 13 bases not matched to a gene. CDR1 is SNHLY, CDR2 FYNNEI, per germline. This CDR3 is 18 amino acids long. The CDR3 coding sequence is TGTGCCAGCAGACCAGTCTTCAGCGGGGGGCCCAACACCGGGGAGCTGTTTTTT. The encoded protein is CASRPVFSGGPNTGELFF.

The rearrangement uses TRBV20-1 and TRBJ1-1; possible D gene TRBD1, 6 bases. The CDR3 covers 14 residues. V was cut by 4 bases and J by 5 bases, with 17 bases left in between. Per germline, CDR1 DFQATT and CDR2 SNEGSKA (reference sequence). This CDR3 reads CSATSGGGGTEAFF. CDR3 coding DNA: TGCAGTGCTACCTCCGGGGGCGGTGGGACTGAAGCTTTCTTT.

The chain has TRBV6-5 and TRBJ2-3; no clear D. Looked up from germline, CDR1 is MNHEY and CDR2 is SVGAGI. V was cut by 2 bases and J by 0 bases, with 12 bases left in between. The CDR3 is 16 residues long. CDR3 protein: CASSYTSGSSTDTQYF. Here the CDR3 DNA reads TGTGCCAGCAGTTACACCAGTGGTTCTAGCACAGATACGCAGTATTTT.

The chain couples TRBV5-5 to TRBJ2-1, with 7 bases identical to TRBD2. The V gene's germline CDR1 is SGHKS and CDR2 YYEKEE (reference sequence). The length of the CDR3 is 17 residues. The trim removed 4 bases at V and 9 bases at J, leaving 19 bases unmatched. CDR3 DNA: TGTGCCAGCAGCACCGATGTACGACTAGCAGGGTTTAGTGAGCAGTTCTTC. Amino acid sequence: CASSTDVRLAGFSEQFF. The whole variable domain, filled in from reference TRBV5-5 and TRBJ2-1, reads DAGVTQSPTHLIKTRGQQVTLRCSPISGHKSVSWYQQVLGQGPQFIFQYYEKEERGRGNFPDRFSARQFPNYSSELNVNALLLGDSALYLCASSTDVRLAGFSEQFFGPGTRLTVL.

V usage is TRBV7-2 and J usage is TRBJ1-1; no firm D call. V was clipped by 2 bases and J by 5 bases, with 15 bases between them. The CDR3 loop spans 15 amino acids. Germline V CDR1 and CDR2: SGHTA, FQGNSA. The CDR3 DNA sequence: TGTGCCAGCAGCTTAATGGGCCAGCCCGGGACTGAAGCTTTCTTT. Translating gives CASSLMGQPGTEAFF.

This clonotype was recorded a few times. The V gene is TRBV7-8, the J gene TRBJ1-1, with TRBD1 as a possible D gene (6 bases). The CDR3 has 15 residues. V lost 0 bases and J lost 6, with 14 bases in between. Germline CDR1 SGHVS, CDR2 FQNEAQ. CDR3: CASSLAAGTPPEAFF. The CDR3, as DNA: TGTGCCAGCAGCTTAGCAGCCGGGACACCACCTGAAGCTTTCTTT. Looking up the rest from reference TRBV7-8 and TRBJ1-1 gives the full variable domain: GAGVSQSPRYKVAKRGQDVALRCDPISGHVSLFWYQQALGQGPEFLTYFQNEAQLDKSGLPSDRFFAERPEGSVSTLKIQRTQQEDSAVYLCASSLAAGTPPEAFFGQGTRLTVV.

A few counts support this clonotype. The chain employs TRBV6-6 and TRBJ2-3; D is unresolved. V lost 5 bases to trimming and J lost 6 bases, with 12 bases between them. CDR1 and CDR2 from the germline V gene are MNHNY and SVGAGI (reference sequence). CDR3 size: 13 residues. The CDR3 region is CASSTGVVDTQYF. The CDR3 DNA follows: TGTGCCAGCAGTACCGGAGTCGTTGATACGCAGTATTTT.

The chain has TRBV3-1 and TRBJ2-1; TRBD2 matches at 7 bases. The CDR3 spans 16 residues. The J segment lost 2 bases and the V segment lost 1 base, leaving 5 bases of the junction unmatched. Germline-derived CDR1 and CDR2 are LGHDT and YNNKEL (reference sequence). CDR3 sequence: CASSQGGTNPYNEQFF. CDR3 coding DNA: TGTGCCAGCAGCCAAGGCGGGACTAATCCCTACAATGAGCAGTTCTTC.

This clonotype has only a few counts. The rearrangement links TRBV29-1 to TRBJ2-3; weak D call: TRBD1 (5 bases). In germline, CDR1 is SQVTM, CDR2 ANQGSEA. This CDR3 has 12 amino acids. Trimming took off 7 bases at V and 8 bases at J, with 16 bases between the two ends. This chain's CDR3 is CSADLVGATQYF. Written as DNA, the CDR3 is TGCAGCGCGGACCTGGTAGGGGCTACGCAGTATTTT.

This clonotype was recorded a few times. The chain combines TRBV20-1 with TRBJ2-5; D possibly matches TRBD1 or TRBD2 (5 bases each). The CDR3 has 16 amino acids. V was trimmed by 1 base and J by 4 bases, leaving 19 bases between them. The germline gives CDR1 DFQATT, CDR2 SNEGSKA (reference sequence). The CDR3 DNA follows: TGCAGTGCTAGAGTCCGGGACCACCCCTCCCCAGAGACCCAGTACTTC. This gives the protein CSARVRDHPSPETQYF.

The chain joins TRBV7-9 to TRBJ1-1; D uncertain. Germline-derived CDR1 and CDR2 are SEHNR and FQNEAQ (reference sequence). Trimming removed 1 base from V and 10 bases from J, with 13 bases in between. The CDR3 extends over 13 amino acids. CDR3 sequence (DNA): TGTGCCAGCAGCTTAGGCCTGGGAAAAGGAGCTTTCTTT. Translated: CASSLGLGKGAFF.

V gene TRBV5-1 combines with J gene TRBJ2-3, with 9 bases identical to TRBD2. Germline loops: CDR1 SGHRS, CDR2 YFSETQ. The CDR3 spans 15 residues. Trimming removed 5 bases from V and 3 bases from J; junction bases left unmatched: 7. CDR3: CASSDPGLATDTQYF. The CDR3 coding sequence is TGCGCCAGCAGTGATCCGGGACTAGCAACAGATACGCAGTATTTT.

The table lists this clonotype with a few counts. The chain has TRBV7-2 and TRBJ1-2, with D possibly matching TRBD1 (6 bases). V lost 4 bases and J lost 6, with 15 bases in between. The CDR3 runs 14 residues. Germline CDR1 reads SGHTA; CDR2 reads FQGNSA. As DNA, the CDR3 is TGTGCCAGCAGCTACCGACGGGACACTGATGGCTACACCTTC. This encodes CASSYRRDTDGYTF.